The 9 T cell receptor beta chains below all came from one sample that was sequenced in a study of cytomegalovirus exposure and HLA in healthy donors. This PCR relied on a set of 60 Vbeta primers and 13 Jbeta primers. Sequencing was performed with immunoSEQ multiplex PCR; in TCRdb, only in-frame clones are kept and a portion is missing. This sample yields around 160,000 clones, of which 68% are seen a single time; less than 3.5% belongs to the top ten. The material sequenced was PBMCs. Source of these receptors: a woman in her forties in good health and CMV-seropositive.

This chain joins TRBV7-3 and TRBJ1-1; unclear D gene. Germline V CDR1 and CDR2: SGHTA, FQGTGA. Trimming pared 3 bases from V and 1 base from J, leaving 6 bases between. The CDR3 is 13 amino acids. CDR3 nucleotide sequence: TGTGCCAGCAGCTTCGGAGGGAACACTGAAGCTTTCTTT. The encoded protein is CASSFGGNTEAFF. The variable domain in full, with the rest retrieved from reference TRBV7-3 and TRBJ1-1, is GAGVSQTPSNKVTEKGKYVELRCDPISGHTALYWYRQSLGQGPEFLIYFQGTGAADDSGLPNDRFFAVRPEGSVSTLKIQRTERGDSAVYLCASSFGGNTEAFFGQGTRLTVV.

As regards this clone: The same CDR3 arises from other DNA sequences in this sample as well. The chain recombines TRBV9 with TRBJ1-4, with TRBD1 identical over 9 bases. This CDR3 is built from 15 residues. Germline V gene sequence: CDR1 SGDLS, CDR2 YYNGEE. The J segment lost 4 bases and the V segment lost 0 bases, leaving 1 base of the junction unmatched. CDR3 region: CASSVEGQGNEKLFF. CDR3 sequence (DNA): TGTGCCAGCAGCGTAGAGGGACAGGGTAATGAAAAACTGTTTTTT.

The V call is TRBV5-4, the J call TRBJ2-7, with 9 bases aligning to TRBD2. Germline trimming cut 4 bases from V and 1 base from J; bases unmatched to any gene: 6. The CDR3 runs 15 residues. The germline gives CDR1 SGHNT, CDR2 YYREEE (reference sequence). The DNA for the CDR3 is TGTGCCAGCAGCAGTAGCGGGGGTCAGTCCTACGAGCAGTACTTC. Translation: CASSSSGGQSYEQYF.

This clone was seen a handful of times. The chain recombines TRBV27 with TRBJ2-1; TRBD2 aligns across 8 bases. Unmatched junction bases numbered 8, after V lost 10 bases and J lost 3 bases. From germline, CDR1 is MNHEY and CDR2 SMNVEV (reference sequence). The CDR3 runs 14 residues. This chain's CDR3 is CATTLSGDYNEQFF. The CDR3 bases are TGTGCCACCACCCTTAGCGGGGACTACAATGAGCAGTTCTTC.

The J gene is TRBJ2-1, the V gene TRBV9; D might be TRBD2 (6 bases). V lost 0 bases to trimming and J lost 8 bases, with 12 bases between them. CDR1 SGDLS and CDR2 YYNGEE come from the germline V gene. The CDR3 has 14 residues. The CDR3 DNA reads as TGTGCCAGCAGCGTAGATGATAGCGGCCATGAGCAGTTCTTC. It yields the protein CASSVDDSGHEQFF.

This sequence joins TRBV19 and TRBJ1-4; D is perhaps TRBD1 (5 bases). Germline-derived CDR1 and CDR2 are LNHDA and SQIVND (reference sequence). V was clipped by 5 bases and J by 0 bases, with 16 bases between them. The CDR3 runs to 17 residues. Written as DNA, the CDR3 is TGTGCCAGTAGTCATCAGGGTCTCGGTTCAACTAATGAAAAACTGTTTTTT. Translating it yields CASSHQGLGSTNEKLFF. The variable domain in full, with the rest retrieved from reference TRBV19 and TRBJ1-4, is DGGITQSPKYLFRKEGQNVTLSCEQNLNHDAMYWYRQDPGQGLRLIYYSQIVNDFQKGDIAEGYSVSREKKESFPLTVTSAQKNPTAFYLCASSHQGLGSTNEKLFFGSGTQLSVL.

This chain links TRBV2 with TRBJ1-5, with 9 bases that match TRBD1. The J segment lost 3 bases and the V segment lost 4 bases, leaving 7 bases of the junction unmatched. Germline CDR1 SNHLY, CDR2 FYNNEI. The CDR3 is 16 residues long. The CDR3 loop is CASSVDGTGLNQPQHF. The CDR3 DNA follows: TGTGCCAGCAGTGTAGATGGGACAGGGCTCAATCAGCCCCAGCATTTT.

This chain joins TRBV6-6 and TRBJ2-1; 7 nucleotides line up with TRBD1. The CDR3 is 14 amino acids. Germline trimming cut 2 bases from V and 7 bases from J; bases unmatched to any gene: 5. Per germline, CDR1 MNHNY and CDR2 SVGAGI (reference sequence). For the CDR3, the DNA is TGTGCCAGCAGTTACCGGGACAGTGTTAATGAGCAGTTCTTC. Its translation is CASSYRDSVNEQFF.

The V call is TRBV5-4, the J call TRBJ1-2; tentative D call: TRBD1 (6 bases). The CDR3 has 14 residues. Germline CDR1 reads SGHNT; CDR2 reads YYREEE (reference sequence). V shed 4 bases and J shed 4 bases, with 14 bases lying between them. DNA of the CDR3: TGTGCCAGCAGCCTTACAGGGAGATCCTATGGCTACACCTTC. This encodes CASSLTGRSYGYTF.